The 24 T cell receptor beta chains given below trace back to one sample, sequenced in a study of T cells in Graves' hyperthyroidism and ophthalmopathy. Template material for amplifying TCR beta CDR3 regions consisted of RNA transcripts. HTBI primers drove first-round RT-PCR of the TCR CDR3. From the multiplex PCR reads, TCRdb called clonotypes with MiXCR, one entry per CDR3 protein. The sample lists about 660,000 distinct CDR3 sequences; approximately 42% were seen once. Sequencing input: peripheral blood or thyroid tissue (not recorded which). The receptor set was obtained from an adult man with Graves' disease, either hyperthyroidism or ophthalmopathy (not recorded which).

This rearrangement joins TRBV18 to TRBJ1-1; TRBD1 agrees at 9 bases. After removal of 0 bases from V and 4 bases from J, the junction contained 6 bases not matched to a gene. This CDR3 contains 16 residues. Germline V lookup: CDR1 KGHSH, CDR2 LQKENI. CDR3 in amino acids: CASSPPTGTGSTEAFF. The CDR3 DNA sequence: TGTGCCAGCTCACCACCAACCGGGACAGGGTCCACTGAAGCTTTCTTT.

The gene calls are TRBV6-6 and TRBJ1-2; 7 bases align to TRBD1. V gave up 6 bases and J gave up 0 bases; unmatched junction bases: 4. The germline V gene has CDR1 MNHNY and CDR2 SVGAGI (reference sequence). The CDR3 is made up of 14 amino acids. CDR3 coding DNA: TGTGCCAGCAGGCGGGGACAGTCTAACTATGGCTACACCTTC. This translates into CASRRGQSNYGYTF.

This clonotype was detected a few times. The V gene is TRBV7-9, the J gene TRBJ2-2; no clear D gene. The length of the CDR3 is 16 residues. Trimming took off 1 base at V and 0 bases at J, with 9 bases between the two ends. Germline CDR1 SEHNR, CDR2 FQNEAQ (reference sequence). CDR3 amino acids: CASSLGARANTGELFF. CDR3 coding DNA: TGTGCCAGCAGCTTAGGGGCCAGAGCGAACACCGGGGAGCTGTTTTTT.

This clonotype appeared a single time. J is TRBJ2-7 and V is TRBV7-1, with D perhaps TRBD1 (5 bases). TRBV7-1 is designated an ORF whose function remains uncertain. V was pared by 3 bases and J by 3 bases, with 9 bases between. This CDR3 is built from 13 residues. The CDR3 loop is CASSSSDSYEQYF. DNA for the CDR3: TGTGCCAGCAGCTCCTCCGACAGCTACGAGCAGTACTTC.

V is TRBV10-3 and J is TRBJ2-3; D gene ambiguous. The V gene's germline CDR1 is ENHRY and CDR2 SYGVKD. The CDR3 extends over 15 amino acids. Trimming shortened V by 0 bases and J by 1 base, and 8 bases separated the two germline ends. The CDR3 DNA reads TGTGCCATCAGTGAGTCGATACTCCGCACAGATACGCAGTATTTT. It translates to CAISESILRTDTQYF.

In this sample, this clonotype turned up many times. The chain has TRBV10-3 and TRBJ1-2; 9 bases agree with TRBD1. Losses at the gene ends were 3 bases for V and 6 bases for J; bases not matched to a gene: 11. This CDR3 contains 16 residues. Germline CDR1 is ENHRY and CDR2 is SYGVKD. CDR3 sequence reads: CAISDNRDRARDGYTF. CDR3 nucleotide sequence: TGTGCCATCAGTGACAACCGGGACAGGGCCAGGGATGGCTACACCTTC.

This clonotype has at least ten counts. The chain is built from TRBV7-9 and TRBJ2-7; D may be TRBD2 (5 bases). The CDR3 is 14 amino acids. V was cut by 1 base and J by 2 bases, with 9 bases left in between. The germline V gene has CDR1 SEHNR and CDR2 FQNEAQ (reference sequence). The chain's CDR3 is CASSLGPGAYEQYF. CDR3 in DNA: TGTGCCAGCAGCTTAGGCCCCGGGGCCTACGAGCAGTACTTC.

The table lists this clonotype with a count of one. The CDR3 bases are TGTGCCAGCAGCTCGCACGACCTACAGGGATATAATTCACCCCTCCACTTT. It translates to CASSSHDLQGYNSPLHF. The V call is TRBV11-1, the J call TRBJ1-6; tentative D call: TRBD1 (6 bases). The CDR3 is made up of 17 amino acids. Trimming left V 4 bases short and J 4 bases short, with 17 bases between. Germline lookup yields CDR1 SGHAT and CDR2 FQDESV (reference sequence).

With respect to this clonotype: A much larger clone lies one base from this, so it may be a read error. This sequence joins TRBV7-9 and TRBJ2-7; 10 bases fit TRBD1. The CDR3 runs to 14 residues. Germline trimming cut 7 bases from V and 3 bases from J; bases unmatched to any gene: 6. The germline V gene encodes CDR1 SEHNR and CDR2 FQNEAQ (reference sequence). Here the CDR3 reads CASTSDRGDYEQYF. In nucleotides, the CDR3 is TGTGCCAGCACCTCGGACAGGGGGGACTACGAGCAGTACTTC.

This clonotype was seen at least ten times. V and J are TRBV19 and TRBJ2-7; 7 bases match TRBD1. CDR3 length: 14 residues. Germline CDR1 is LNHDA and CDR2 is SQIVND (reference sequence). J was trimmed by 6 bases and V by 1 base; bases with no gene match: 6. This CDR3 reads CASSIVTGTVEQYF. CDR3 nucleotides: TGTGCCAGTAGTATAGTTACAGGGACAGTCGAGCAGTACTTC.

A note on this clonotype: The junction departs from germline at one end; a sequencing error may be responsible. The DNA of the CDR3 is TGTGCCAGCAGTAACCGAGGACAGAGTAATTCACCCCTCCACTTT. It codes for CASSNRGQSNSPLHF. V usage is TRBV10-3 and J usage is TRBJ1-6; possible D gene TRBD1, 6 bases. The V gene's germline CDR1 is ENHRY and CDR2 SYGVKD. The CDR3 extends over 15 amino acids.

The genes are TRBV2 and TRBJ1-2, with TRBD1 as a possible D gene (6 bases). The CDR3 is 17 amino acids. Per the germline V gene, CDR1 is SNHLY and CDR2 is FYNNEI. The V end lost 5 bases, the J end lost 6 bases, and 25 bases lay between the germline ends. Here the CDR3 DNA reads TGTGCCAGCAGTTACTCAGCAGGGGAGATGGGACGAAATGGCTACACCTTC. Its protein is CASSYSAGEMGRNGYTF.

This clonotype occurred a few times. The genes are TRBV6-1 and TRBJ1-6; D gene unclear. The CDR3 spans 13 residues. CDR1 and CDR2 (germline): MNHNS, SASEGT. The germline V and J ends were trimmed by 10 bases and 7 bases, with 14 bases remaining between them. CDR3 amino acids: CATQSDGNSPLHF. Written as DNA, the CDR3 is TGTGCCACCCAAAGCGACGGGAATTCACCCCTCCACTTT.

The chain links TRBV5-4 to TRBJ1-6; unclear D gene. The CDR3 runs 15 residues. The V end lost 2 bases, the J end lost 4 bases, and 10 bases lay between the germline ends. CDR1 and CDR2 from the germline V gene are SGHNT and YYREEE (reference sequence). CDR3 nucleotides: TGTGCCAGCAGCTTTAACAGTGGGTATAATTCACCCCTCCACTTT. This codes for CASSFNSGYNSPLHF.

The chain couples TRBV6-5 to TRBJ2-7; D possibly uses TRBD1 or TRBD2 (5 bases each). Trimming removed 7 bases at V and 6 bases at J, with 19 bases between. CDR3 length equals 14 residues. Germline assignment: CDR1 MNHEY and CDR2 SVGAGI. As DNA, the CDR3 is TGTGCCAGCAATCCGACCGGGACCCCCTCCGAGCAGTACTTC. Protein sequence: CASNPTGTPSEQYF.

The sample holds many counts of this clonotype. V gene TRBV10-3 combines with J gene TRBJ1-1; no reliable D call. CDR1 and CDR2 (germline): ENHRY, SYGVKD. The CDR3 sequence is 13 residues long. V gave up 4 bases and J gave up 0 bases, with 6 bases separating them. The CDR3 loop is CAISVKVNTEAFF. The CDR3 bases are TGTGCCATCAGTGTAAAGGTGAACACTGAAGCTTTCTTT.

The rearrangement uses TRBV2 and TRBJ2-7, with 13 bases aligning to TRBD2. The CDR3 contains 16 residues. Germline V gene sequence: CDR1 SNHLY, CDR2 FYNNEI. J lost 7 bases, V lost 7 bases, and 13 bases had no gene match. The CDR3 spells CASMTSGGPGAWEQYF. The CDR3 DNA reads TGTGCCAGCATGACTAGCGGGGGGCCCGGGGCATGGGAGCAGTACTTC.

Details on this clonotype: This clone may be a read error of a much larger clone one base away. Because the CDR3 is missing its conserved closing phenylalanine or tryptophan, this is likely a read error. The rearrangement uses TRBV2 and TRBJ2-2; the D gene could be TRBD1 or TRBD2 (5 bases each). Trimming took 6 bases from V and 0 from J, leaving 11 bases between them. This CDR3 region has 15 residues. Germline assignment: CDR1 SNHLY and CDR2 FYNNEI. CDR3 coding DNA: TGTGCCAGCAGGACTACAGGTTCGAACACCGGGGAGCTGTTTTCT. Translating it yields CASRTTGSNTGELFS.

This sequence joins TRBV6-5 and TRBJ1-5, with 9 bases aligning to TRBD1. Trimming removed 5 bases from V and 4 bases from J; junction bases left unmatched: 9. This CDR3 region has 16 residues. Per the germline V gene, CDR1 is MNHEY and CDR2 is SVGAGI. CDR3 nucleotide sequence: TGTGCCAGCAGTCTACAAGGGACAGGGAGAAATCAGCCCCAGCATTTT. This sequence encodes CASSLQGTGRNQPQHF.

The chain uses TRBV7-8 and TRBJ1-5; D gene ambiguous. CDR1 SGHVS and CDR2 FQNEAQ come from the germline V gene. The V and J ends lost 5 bases and 6 bases respectively, with 17 bases between them. The CDR3 runs 15 residues. CDR3 DNA sequence: TGTGCCAGCAGCCCATCCCTGGGGAGCGGTCAGCCCCAGCATTTT. This sequence encodes CASSPSLGSGQPQHF. Variable domain in full (rest from reference TRBV7-8 and TRBJ1-5): GAGVSQSPRYKVAKRGQDVALRCDPISGHVSLFWYQQALGQGPEFLTYFQNEAQLDKSGLPSDRFFAERPEGSVSTLKIQRTQQEDSAVYLCASSPSLGSGQPQHFGDGTRLSIL.

This clonotype was seen only a few times. J is TRBJ2-5 and V is TRBV2, with D possibly matching TRBD2 (5 bases). This CDR3 region has 15 residues. CDR1 and CDR2 (germline): SNHLY, FYNNEI. The V end lost 6 bases, the J end lost 4 bases, and 18 bases lay between the germline ends. CDR3 coding DNA: TGTGCCAGCAGCCAGTGGAGTCTTCGGGGAGAGACCCAGTACTTC. Its protein product is CASSQWSLRGETQYF.

This clonotype has a count of ten or more. The rearrangement uses TRBV12-3 or TRBV12-4 and TRBJ1-4; D gene uncertain. CDR3 length: 15 residues. V lost 5 bases, J lost 8 bases, and 18 bases lay in between. The CDR3 DNA is TGTGCCAGCAGTCCCAACCGCCTACAGAACGAAAAACTGTTTTTT. Translation: CASSPNRLQNEKLFF.

Many counts were recorded for this clonotype. J is TRBJ1-6 and V is TRBV10-2, with TRBD1 matching 7 bases. The CDR3 has 17 residues. After removal of 3 bases from V and 5 bases from J, the junction contained 10 bases not matched to a gene. From germline, CDR1 is WSHSY and CDR2 SAAADI. CDR3 nucleotides: TGCGCCAGCAGTGATCGGCTAGGGGGCCCGAATAATTCACCCCTCCACTTT. Amino acids: CASSDRLGGPNNSPLHF.

This clonotype has just a few counts. DNA for the CDR3: TGTGCCAGTAGTGCCCTCCGGGACTCGAATGAAAAACTGTTTTTT. Translated, it gives CASSALRDSNEKLFF. V is TRBV19 and J is TRBJ1-4; D is possibly TRBD1 (5 bases). The V end was cut by 5 bases, the J end by 5 bases, with 15 bases between. CDR3 length: 15 residues. Germline CDR1 LNHDA, CDR2 SQIVND (reference sequence).